The 18 T cell receptor beta chains below come from one sample, sequenced in a study of T cells in Graves' hyperthyroidism and ophthalmopathy (dated by TCRdb to between 2018 and 2020). To prepare the library, multiplex PCR was applied. TCRdb shows the sequencer as Illumina HiSeq 2000. TCR beta CDR3 regions were amplified from RNA transcripts. The first round of RT-PCR for the TCR CDR3 was performed with the HTBI primer set and the Qiagen OneStep RT-PCR kit. The public reads were quality trimmed at Q25 with fastp and then assembled into clones with MiXCR by TCRdb, keeping productive beta chains. Identical CDR3 proteins give one entry, which carries the most common genes and DNA. Recorded for this sample are 280,000 or so distinct CDR3 sequences; about 15% of them occurred a single time. The ten largest clones take up 30% of the sample. Source material: blood. The source of these receptors is a woman aged 45-65 years with Graves' hyperthyroidism that later progressed to Graves' ophthalmopathy.

Many counts were recorded for this clonotype. The rearrangement uses TRBV20-1 and TRBJ2-3; D not certain. V dropped 4 bases and J dropped 2 bases, with 13 bases sitting between them. CDR3 size: 14 residues. Germline V gene lookup returns CDR1 DFQATT and CDR2 SNEGSKA (reference sequence). CDR3 region: CSAKRAGVTDTQYF. The CDR3 nucleotides are TGCAGTGCTAAAAGGGCCGGAGTCACAGATACGCAGTATTTT.

V and J are TRBV6-2 or TRBV6-3 and TRBJ1-5; 9 bases are a match to TRBD1. The junction had 4 bases not matched to a gene; V was cut back by 3 bases and J by 1 base. The CDR3 is 16 residues long. Germline CDR1 reads MNHEY; CDR2 reads SVGEGT. The CDR3 region is CASSYGQGNSNQPQHF. The DNA of the CDR3 is TGTGCCAGCAGTTATGGACAGGGGAACAGCAATCAGCCCCAGCATTTT.

This clonotype was counted at least ten times. This sequence joins TRBV7-9 and TRBJ1-1; D unresolved. Germline V CDR1 and CDR2: SEHNR, FQNEAQ (reference sequence). The CDR3 has 14 amino acids. Trimming stripped 4 bases from V and 1 base from J, with 10 bases between. CDR3 amino acids: CASSSILRNTEAFF. CDR3 DNA sequence: TGTGCCAGCAGCTCAATACTCCGGAACACTGAAGCTTTCTTT.

In its sample, this clonotype was seen many times. The chain links TRBV5-1 to TRBJ2-2; no reliable D call. Trimming stripped 0 bases from V and 0 bases from J, with 6 bases between. The CDR3 is made up of 15 amino acids. Germline V gene data show CDR1 as SGHRS and CDR2 as YFSETQ. This CDR3 is CASSLGWSNTGELFF. The CDR3 bases are TGCGCCAGCAGCTTGGGCTGGTCGAACACCGGGGAGCTGTTTTTT.

This clonotype occurred many times. The genes are TRBV20-1 and TRBJ2-1, with D maybe TRBD2 (6 bases). The V end was cut by 6 bases, the J end by 3 bases, with 15 bases between. The CDR3 is made up of 14 amino acids. Per germline, CDR1 DFQATT and CDR2 SNEGSKA (reference sequence). The CDR3 loop is CSAPLGLLYNEQFF. The CDR3 coding sequence is TGCAGTGCGCCCCTGGGACTCCTCTACAATGAGCAGTTCTTC.

The chain joins TRBV7-2 to TRBJ2-7; TRBD1 matches at 7 bases. V lost 1 base, J lost 2 bases, and 8 bases stayed unmatched. From germline, CDR1 is SGHTA and CDR2 FQGNSA. The CDR3 is 16 amino acids. The CDR3 spells CASSLVLGTGAYEQYF. In DNA, the CDR3 is TGTGCCAGCAGCTTAGTTTTGGGAACAGGGGCCTACGAGCAGTACTTC.

This clonotype was observed at least ten times. This chain connects TRBV14 to TRBJ2-7, with unresolved D. The ends were cut back, 0 bases at V and 0 bases at J, with 9 bases in the middle. The CDR3 consists of 15 residues. Germline CDR1 reads SGHDN; CDR2 reads FVKESK. CDR3 region: CASSQDRSSSYEQYF. The CDR3 DNA reads TGTGCCAGCAGCCAAGACAGGAGCAGCTCCTACGAGCAGTACTTC.

The rearrangement links TRBV6-2 or TRBV6-3 to TRBJ1-5; TRBD1 matches 11 bases. Germline V gene sequence: CDR1 MNHEY, CDR2 SVGEGT. Trimming cost V 6 bases and J 7 bases; bases outside gene matches: 5. CDR3 length: 14 residues. Here the CDR3 reads CASRDRGPGQPQHF. CDR3 coding DNA: TGTGCCAGCAGGGACAGGGGGCCTGGACAGCCCCAGCATTTT.

This clonotype was recorded at least ten times. The chain couples TRBV7-8 to TRBJ2-7; no clear D gene. The V gene's germline CDR1 is SGHVS and CDR2 FQNEAQ. V lost 1 base and J lost 3, with 10 bases in between. The CDR3 extends over 14 amino acids. For the CDR3, the DNA is TGTGCCAGCAGCTTAGGGGTCCTCTTCTACGAGCAGTACTTC. Translating it yields CASSLGVLFYEQYF. Filled out from reference TRBV7-8 and TRBJ2-7, the complete variable domain reads GAGVSQSPRYKVAKRGQDVALRCDPISGHVSLFWYQQALGQGPEFLTYFQNEAQLDKSGLPSDRFFAERPEGSVSTLKIQRTQQEDSAVYLCASSLGVLFYEQYFGPGTRLTVT.

This clonotype has a count of ten or more. This chain uses TRBV2 with TRBJ2-5; D is unclear. This CDR3 has 14 amino acids. Germline CDR1 is SNHLY and CDR2 is FYNNEI. With 6 bases removed from V and 1 base from J, the gap between germline ends came to 12 bases. In DNA form, the CDR3 reads TGTGCCAGCAGCAAAGGACGGACCCAAGAGACCCAGTACTTC. Its protein product is CASSKGRTQETQYF.

The sample holds many counts of this clonotype. The CDR3 coding sequence is TGTGCCAGCAGCTTAAGGGGTAGCGGGGATTCCTACGAGCAGTACTTC. This codes for CASSLRGSGDSYEQYF. V and J are TRBV7-9 and TRBJ2-7; 8 bases fit TRBD2. This CDR3 has 16 residues. V was clipped by 2 bases and J by 1 base; unmatched bases: 7. The germline CDR1 and CDR2 sequences are SEHNR and FQNEAQ (reference sequence).

This clonotype came up many times. The chain joins TRBV7-8 to TRBJ2-3, with 13 nucleotides matching TRBD2. The CDR3 contains 15 residues. CDR1 is SGHVS and CDR2 is FQNEAQ in the germline V gene. V trimming: 4 bases; J trimming: 7 bases; junction bases outside the gene matches: 5. The CDR3 coding sequence is TGTGCCAGCAGCTCACTAGCGGGAGGGCCGTATACGCAGTATTTT. It yields the protein CASSSLAGGPYTQYF. The full variable domain, rest sourced from reference TRBV7-8 and TRBJ2-3, is GAGVSQSPRYKVAKRGQDVALRCDPISGHVSLFWYQQALGQGPEFLTYFQNEAQLDKSGLPSDRFFAERPEGSVSTLKIQRTQQEDSAVYLCASSSLAGGPYTQYFGPGTRLTVL.

Comments on this clonotype: This could be a read error, since a much larger clone is one nucleotide away. The chain joins TRBV28 to TRBJ2-2; 7 bases match TRBD2. Looked up from germline, CDR1 is MDHEN and CDR2 is SYDVKM. The CDR3 covers 13 residues. CDR3 nucleotides: TGTGCCAGCAGTTTATACGGGGGAGGGGAGCTGCTTTTT. The encoded protein is CASSLYGGGELLF.

This clonotype was counted at least ten times. The V call is TRBV18, the J call TRBJ1-2, with D uncertain. The germline CDR1 and CDR2 sequences are KGHSH and LQKENI. The CDR3 loop spans 15 amino acids. Trimming removed 2 bases at V and 3 bases at J, with 13 bases between. The CDR3 loop is CASSPEIAVDYGYTF. In nucleotides, the CDR3 is TGTGCCAGCTCACCAGAGATCGCAGTGGACTATGGCTACACCTTC.

This clonotype was detected many times. The chain employs TRBV28 and TRBJ2-4; D not certain. CDR1 is MDHEN, CDR2 SYDVKM, per germline. CDR3 length: 14 amino acids. Trimming shortened V by 6 bases and J by 2 bases, and 11 bases separated the two germline ends. CDR3 sequence: CASRVGSTKNIQYF. CDR3 sequence (DNA): TGTGCCAGCAGAGTAGGGTCGACCAAAAACATTCAGTACTTC.

This clonotype was counted only a few times. V usage is TRBV19 and J usage is TRBJ2-5; 7 bases align to TRBD1. V shed 4 bases and J 1 base; nucleotides not matched to a gene: 3. CDR3 size: 14 residues. Per germline, CDR1 LNHDA and CDR2 SQIVND (reference sequence). This CDR3 is CASSKQGTQETQYF. The DNA for the CDR3 is TGTGCCAGTAGTAAACAGGGGACCCAAGAGACCCAGTACTTC.

This clonotype was found many times. The chain has TRBV28 and TRBJ1-1, with 8 nucleotides matching TRBD1. The CDR3 runs to 12 residues. The V and J ends lost 6 bases and 10 bases, in that order; junction bases with no gene match: 7. CDR1 and CDR2 (germline): MDHEN, SYDVKM. CDR3 bases: TGTGCCAGCAGCCCCCAGGGGGCTCGAGCTTTCTTT. This gives the protein CASSPQGARAFF. The full variable domain, with the rest looked up from reference TRBV28 and TRBJ1-1, is DVKVTQSSRYLVKRTGEKVFLECVQDMDHENMFWYRQDPGLGLRLIYFSYDVKMKEKGDIPEGYSVSREKKERFSLILESASTNQTSMYLCASSPQGARAFFGQGTRLTVV.

Many counts were recorded for this clonotype. The V call is TRBV5-1, the J call TRBJ1-1; the match to TRBD1 covers 11 bases. The germline gives CDR1 SGHRS, CDR2 YFSETQ. Trimming removed 4 bases from V and 0 bases from J; junction bases left unmatched: 11. The CDR3 runs to 18 residues. The CDR3 coding sequence is TGCGCCAGCAGCCCCGGGCGGGGGACAGGGGGAATGAACACTGAAGCTTTCTTT. This translates into CASSPGRGTGGMNTEAFF. Complete variable domain (other parts from reference TRBV5-1 and TRBJ1-1): KAGVTQTPRYLIKTRGQQVTLSCSPISGHRSVSWYQQTPGQGLQFLFEYFSETQRNKGNFPGRFSGRQFSNSRSEMNVSTLELGDSALYLCASSPGRGTGGMNTEAFFGQGTRLTVV.